This T cell receptor beta chain comes out of a study of T cell clonality in common variable immunodeficiency. This clone has at least ten counts. The read is 3 residues too short to cover the CDR3 end, so that end is filled in from the germline J gene. Sequencing input was equivalent genomic DNA from CVID and controls. TCRdb keeps only in-frame clones here, not all; method: immunoSEQ multiplex PCR. This repertoire holds over 35,000 clones, and none appear only once. Both groups were predominantly of Caucasian heritage. The CDR3 length is 18 residues. The germline V gene has CDR1 DFQATT and CDR2 SNEGSKA (reference sequence). J was trimmed by 2 bases and V by 6 bases; bases with no gene match: 13.

Sequencing used peripheral blood mononuclear cells. The chain links TRBV20-1 to TRBJ2-5, with 15 bases fitting TRBD2. The TCR sequence derives from a person aged 18 to 75 in good health. The covered CDR3 bases are TGCAGTGCCAGGGGGACTAGCGGGGGGCACCACCCTCAAGAGACC. This sequence encodes CSARGTSGGHHPQET. The full-length CDR3 reads as CSARGTSGGHHPQETQYF.